Following are 9 T cell receptor beta chains from one sample sequenced in a study of response to subunit inactivated influenza vaccine. TCRdb re-derived calls from the RT-PCR reads in MiXCR, one entry per CDR3 protein. The table shows about 570,000 distinct CDR3 sequences, with about 12% occurring only once. This specimen consisted of PBMCs from blood, obtained on the day of vaccination. These receptors were obtained from a man in his forties or fifties who received an inactivated influenza vaccine.

This clonotype was detected only a few times. V usage is TRBV2 and J usage is TRBJ2-3, with 11 nucleotides matching TRBD2. Trimming removed 4 bases from V and 6 bases from J; junction bases left unmatched: 6. Looked up from germline, CDR1 is SNHLY and CDR2 is FYNNEI. CDR3 length: 15 amino acids. CDR3 residues: CASSATSGSGDTQYF. CDR3 DNA sequence: TGTGCCAGCAGTGCAACTAGCGGGAGCGGGGATACGCAGTATTTT.

This clonotype was observed a few times. The chain carries TRBV5-1 and TRBJ1-2; D unresolved. Germline V gene sequence: CDR1 SGHRS, CDR2 YFSETQ. V was clipped by 3 bases and J by 8 bases, with 20 bases between them. CDR3 size: 15 residues. As DNA, the CDR3 is TGCGCCAGCAGCTCGGATGGCGACGCGCTGGGAGGCTACACCTTC. The encoded protein is CASSSDGDALGGYTF.

This chain uses TRBV12-3 or TRBV12-4 with TRBJ1-5; TRBD1 aligns across 8 bases. There are 13 residues in the CDR3. The V and J ends lost 9 bases and 6 bases, in that order; junction bases with no gene match: 7. The CDR3 spells CASREQGGQPQHF. The CDR3, as DNA: TGTGCCAGTAGGGAACAGGGGGGTCAGCCCCAGCATTTT.

This rearrangement joins TRBV28 to TRBJ2-4, with D maybe TRBD1 (6 bases). The CDR3 consists of 14 residues. Germline V gene sequence: CDR1 MDHEN, CDR2 SYDVKM. V was shortened by 3 bases and J by 6 bases, with 12 bases between the two germline ends. CDR3 coding DNA: TGTGCCAGCAGTTTGAACAGGGTCCCAAACATTCAGTACTTC. The encoded protein is CASSLNRVPNIQYF.

The J gene is TRBJ2-2, the V gene TRBV5-1; D gene uncertain. Trimming pared 0 bases from V and 4 bases from J, leaving 7 bases between. CDR3 length: 14 amino acids. Germline assignment: CDR1 SGHRS and CDR2 YFSETQ. CDR3 sequence (DNA): TGCGCCAGCAGCTTGGACTTACCCACCGGGGAGCTGTTTTTT. Encoded protein: CASSLDLPTGELFF.

This clonotype has a count of ten or more. This chain connects TRBV7-9 to TRBJ2-7; D is ambiguous. This CDR3 is 14 amino acids long. V shed 5 bases and J shed 3 bases, with 14 bases lying between them. Germline V CDR1 and CDR2: SEHNR, FQNEAQ (reference sequence). The CDR3 bases are TGTGCCAGCAGCCCTCCGGGCTTTGGCTACGAGCAGTACTTC. Translated, it gives CASSPPGFGYEQYF.

The V and J genes are TRBV30 and TRBJ2-1; D remains unclear. V gave up 3 bases and J gave up 3 bases, with 6 bases separating them. This CDR3 has 12 amino acids. CDR1 and CDR2 (germline): GTSNPN, SVGIG (reference sequence). The CDR3 nucleotides read TGTGCCTGGAGCTTGGACTACAATGAGCAGTTCTTC. Encoded protein: CAWSLDYNEQFF. Using reference TRBV30 and TRBJ2-1 for the parts outside the CDR3, the full variable domain is SQTIHQWPATLVQPVGSPLSLECTVEGTSNPNLYWYRQAAGRGLQLLFYSVGIGQISSEVPQNLSASRPQDRQFILSSKKLLLSDSGFYLCAWSLDYNEQFFGPGTRLTVL.

There are a few counts of this clonotype. The V call is TRBV5-1, the J call TRBJ2-2; TRBD2 aligns across 12 bases. J gave up 0 bases and V 4 bases, and 4 bases lay outside the gene matches. Germline CDR1 SGHRS, CDR2 YFSETQ. The CDR3 is made up of 17 amino acids. The CDR3 nucleotides read TGCGCCAGCAGCAAGAGGACTAGCGGGGCGAACACCGGGGAGCTGTTTTTT. Protein: CASSKRTSGANTGELFF.

The chain combines TRBV15 with TRBJ2-2, with 8 bases lining up with TRBD1. The CDR3 is 15 amino acids. Losses at the gene ends were 5 bases for V and 3 bases for J; bases not matched to a gene: 5. The germline V gene has CDR1 LNHNV and CDR2 YYDKDF (reference sequence). The CDR3 reads CATSLQTGDTGELFF. DNA for the CDR3: TGTGCCACCAGCCTTCAGACAGGGGACACCGGGGAGCTGTTTTTT.